This paragraph covers one T cell receptor beta chain sequence. Its antigen remains unknown. This entry is derived from a study of Ad26.COV2.S vaccination and SARS-CoV-2 variants. General study findings and limits: Reported findings describe substantial breadth in spike-specific CD8+ and CD4+ T cell responses following vaccination.

The CDR3 length is 15 residues. With V trimmed by 2 bases and J by 7 bases, 6 bases remained unmatched. The V gene's germline CDR1 is SNHLY and CDR2 FYNNEI. The treatment is: about 20 received Ad26.COV2.S at low or high dose, single or two shots; about 5 received placebo; per-sample allocation not given. The samples were gathered on day 63 after the first injection of vaccine or placebo. The protocol was immunoSEQ multiplex PCR, while the TCRdb copy is restricted to in-frame clones and leaves out a portion. The table shows about 370,000 clones, with about 91% occurring only once. The clonotype comes from a person aged 18-60 years who received the Ad26.COV2.S COVID-19 vaccine or a placebo. The chain is built from TRBV2 and TRBJ2-2, with 8 bases fitting TRBD2. Here the sequenced sample was peripheral blood, taken in a trial of Ad26.COV2.S vaccine versus placebo. Here the CDR3 reads CASSETLAGFGELFF. Written as DNA, the CDR3 is TGTGCCAGCAGTGAAACGTTAGCGGGGTTCGGGGAGCTGTTTTTT.